This TCR beta chain was captured in a study of vaccination effects on CD4 cells after COVID-19. As for the study in general: After the second dose, samples were taken at median day 72.

Comment on this clone: As yet, its antigen is unknown.

The CDR3 is 15 amino acids. CDR1 is SGHTA and CDR2 is FQGTGA in the germline V gene. The junction had 0 bases not matched to a gene; V was cut back by 4 bases and J by 0 bases. Antigen-specific CD4+ T cells were first expanded with viral peptide pools by the ViraFEST assay and only then sequenced. It was after roughly ten days of culture that CD4+ T cells were isolated. Vaccination of participants consisted of two doses of either the BNT162b2 or mRNA-1273 vaccine. Vaccine recipients lacked prior SARS-CoV-2 infection and had negative nucleocapsid antibodies. Each culture had half its medium swapped for IL-2 medium on days 3 and 7. Sequencing was performed with immunoSEQ multiplex PCR; in TCRdb, only in-frame clones are kept and a portion is missing. The sample has about 81,000 clones, 60% to 80% seen once.

This clonotype was obtained from a human donor who received a COVID-19 vaccine. Sequences were derived from CD4+ T cells from PBMCs cultured with HCoV-OC43 spike peptides, sampled after COVID-19 vaccination. Subset noted: HCoV-OC43 spike overlapping peptide pool stimulation. V gene TRBV7-3 combines with J gene TRBJ1-6; TRBD1 matches 7 bases. For the CDR3, the DNA is TGTGCCAGCAGCTGGGACAGCTCCTATAATTCACCCCTCCACTTT. This gives the protein CASSWDSSYNSPLHF.